This T cell receptor beta chain was captured by sequencing in a study of shared clonotypes between healthy human individuals. Data came from immunoSEQ multiplex PCR; TCRdb stores just in-frame clones and leaves some out. The table has around 2.1 million clones, more than 90% seen once. Broader study findings: Expectations were that clonotype sharing among donors would be affected by sequencing depth.

V lost 2 bases and J lost 2, with 3 bases in between. Germline values: CDR1 SGHTS, CDR2 YDEGEE. CDR3 size: 12 residues. Details on this clone: The antigen is not known. This sample includes further DNA sequences coding for the same CDR3.

The source is a man aged 18 to 29 in good health. Input material: naive CD4+ T cells sorted from blood. Subset denoted: CD45RA+ positively selected. The genes are TRBV5-8 and TRBJ2-3; unclear D gene. CDR3 nucleotides: TGTGCCAGCAGCTTAGCCACAGATACGCAGTATTTT. Encoded protein: CASSLATDTQYF.